Sequencing of this T cell receptor (beta chain) was carried out in a study of shared clonotypes between healthy human individuals. Trimming left V 7 bases short and J 0 bases short, with 10 bases between. Germline CDR1 is SQVTM and CDR2 is ANQGSEA. The CDR3 has 13 amino acids. TCRdb's copy holds only in-frame clones and misses some; the assay was immunoSEQ multiplex PCR. The repertoire consists of 850,000 to 1,200,000 clones, with about 75% occurring once and the leading ten covering approximately 1.5%. This sequence was found in a man younger than 30 in good health. The sequencing input was memory CD4+ T cells sorted from blood. Described subset: CD45RA-negative fraction. The rearrangement joins TRBV29-1 to TRBJ2-1, with no clear D. DNA of the CDR3: TGCAGCGGCCAAAGTAGCTCCTACAATGAGCAGTTCTTC. This translates into CSGQSSSYNEQFF.